This TCR beta chain was identified during a study of blood T cell repertoires in COVID-19 (TCRdb year 2020). A note on the overall study: Samples from collaborators originated in the United States, Italy and Spain and spanned both the acute and convalescent phases of COVID-19. The samples were drawn from two sources: the first 160 participants of the ongoing ImmuneRACE study, and 950 to 1,500 subjects contributed by 6 global collaborators. The repertoires were released in a freely available public database meant as a resource for research on the immune response to SARS-CoV-2. The material from the prospective study consisted of cDNA or gDNA derived from T cells, B-cell-depleted T cells, or PBMCs. Where available, HLA class I and class II types were obtained from metadata supplied by the sample provider rather than from assay-based typing. Sample metadata almost always included a de-identified subject ID, COVID-19 status, age in years and sex. Deeply sampled blood TCRbeta repertoires from subjects exposed to, actively infected with, or recovered from COVID-19 were included in the dataset.

This clone has only a few counts. It has no known antigen specificity. No much larger clonotype is one base removed from it; base qualities were not supplied. Collaborating institutions collected whole blood in K2EDTA tubes following their own protocols. For TCRbeta analysis, collaborators shipped samples as frozen whole blood, isolated PBMCs, or DNA extracted from either of those sample types. The CDR3 goes from the cysteine to the phenylalanine over 16 residues. This entry keeps only the CDR3 DNA: 48 bases, framed from base 1. The immunoSEQ Assay, a bias-controlled multiplex PCR, was used to amplify TCRbeta CDR3 regions from genomic DNA. Per the original workflow: Nucleated cell counts per sample were estimated from amplification of reference gene primers within the assay. To quantify the absolute abundance of each unique TCRbeta CDR3 rearrangement, sequence reads were collapsed and filtered. For each sample, productive Simpson clonality was calculated as the square root of Simpson's diversity index across productive rearrangements. What TCRdb holds here is the immuneACCESS table cut down to in-frame rearrangements. Part of the clones is not present; checked against another copy, under half of the missing clones reflect an unresolved V gene, and the others are unexplained. V and J calls and clone size come straight from that table; D and trimming were deduced from the DNA. The sample includes roughly 37,000 clones, with approximately 86% observed a single time. Of the sample, 13% to 15% is held by the ten largest clones.

Beyond this particular receptor, the publication reports: The amount of clinical and demographic metadata varied by source and participant and was provided uncurated.

The receptor chain draws on TRBV12-2 and TRBJ2-7; the table names TRBD2, a call not compared with the DNA. TRBV12-2 is a known pseudogene. The sample comprised peripheral blood. The clonotype originates from a human donor in a cohort sampled during active COVID-19. The nucleotide sequence reads TGTGCAAGTCGAAATACCGGGACTAGCTATTGGTACGAGCAGTACTTC. It is translated as CASRNTGTSYWYEQYF.